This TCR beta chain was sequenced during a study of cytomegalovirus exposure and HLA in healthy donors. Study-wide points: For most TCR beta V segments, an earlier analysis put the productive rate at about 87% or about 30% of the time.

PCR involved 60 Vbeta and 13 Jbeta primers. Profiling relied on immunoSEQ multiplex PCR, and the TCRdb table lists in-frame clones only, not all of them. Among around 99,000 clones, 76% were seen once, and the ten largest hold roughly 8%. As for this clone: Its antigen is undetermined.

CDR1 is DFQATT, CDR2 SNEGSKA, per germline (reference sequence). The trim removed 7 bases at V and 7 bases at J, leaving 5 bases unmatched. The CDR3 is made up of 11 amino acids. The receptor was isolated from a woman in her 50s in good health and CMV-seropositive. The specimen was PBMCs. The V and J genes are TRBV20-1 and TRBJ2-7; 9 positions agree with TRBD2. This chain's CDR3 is CSGGTSTEQYF. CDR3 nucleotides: TGCAGTGGCGGGACTAGCACGGAGCAGTACTTC.